The 28 T cell receptor beta chains given below trace back to one sample, sequenced in a study of T cells in women clearing cervical HPV infection. Measured with immunoSEQ multiplex PCR; TCRdb has only the in-frame clones, and not every one. The sample table sets out about 30,000 clones. Sequenced sample: blood buffy coat. These receptors originate from a woman aged 18 to 75 with a cervical HPV16 infection that either progressed to CIN3+ or cleared (not recorded which).

Comments on this clone: The missing CDR3 end, 3 residues past where the read stops, is filled in from the germline J gene. The V and J genes are TRBV20-1 and TRBJ2-7, with a tentative D call TRBD2 (6 bases). Germline CDR1 DFQATT, CDR2 SNEGSKA (reference sequence). V gave up 6 bases and J gave up 0 bases, with 18 bases separating them. The CDR3 extends over 15 amino acids. CDR3 bases read: TGCAGTGCCACGCGGGGCGAAGGGAGCTCCTACGAG. This codes for CSATRGEGSSYE. The full CDR3 sequence reads CSATRGEGSSYEQYF.

A note on this clone: Read coverage stops 3 residues before the CDR3 terminus; the germline J gene supplies the remainder. This chain connects TRBV20-1 to TRBJ2-7; D possibly corresponds to TRBD1 (5 bases). This CDR3 has 14 amino acids. Trimming removed 5 bases from V and 5 bases from J, with 19 bases in between. Germline V lookup: CDR1 DFQATT, CDR2 SNEGSKA (reference sequence). The CDR3 sequence is CSASSTGFENEQYF. Incomplete CDR3 DNA: TGCAGTGCTTCATCAACAGGTTTCGAAAACGAG.

Points on this clone: The missing CDR3 end, 3 residues past where the read stops, is filled in from the germline J gene. The chain recombines TRBV7-2 with TRBJ2-1, with a tentative D call TRBD1 (5 bases). V gave up 1 base and J gave up 1 base, with 8 bases separating them. The CDR3 has 15 amino acids. The germline gives CDR1 SGHTA, CDR2 FQGNSA. The CDR3 region is CASSLGGTSYNEQFF. CDR3 DNA, as far as it was read: TGTGCCAGCAGCTTAGGGGGCACATCCTACAATGAG.

Details on this clone: The read gets to within 3 residues of the CDR3 end, and the germline J gene fills in the rest. The gene calls are TRBV6-1 and TRBJ1-2; TRBD1 is a possible D gene (5 bases). The CDR3 is 15 residues long. Germline CDR1 MNHNS, CDR2 SASEGT. Trimming pared 3 bases from V and 5 bases from J, leaving 16 bases between. The CDR3 region is CASSEQIQALYGYTF. The sequenced part of the CDR3 DNA is TGTGCCAGCAGTGAGCAAATACAGGCCCTTTATGGC.

For this clone: The CDR3 end lies 3 residues beyond the end of the read and is filled in from the germline J gene. V is TRBV27 and J is TRBJ2-7; TRBD1 aligns across 7 bases. The germline V gene encodes CDR1 MNHEY and CDR2 SMNVEV (reference sequence). The CDR3 covers 13 residues. V lost 6 bases, J lost 2 bases, and 4 bases stayed unmatched. CDR3 DNA (partial): TGTGCCAGCAGCGGGACAGAACCCTACGAG. Translation: CASSGTEPYE. The entire CDR3 protein is CASSGTEPYEQYF.

In the case of this clone: Read data end 3 residues before the CDR3 end; the end is taken from the germline J gene. The chain uses TRBV7-3 and TRBJ1-3, with TRBD1 matching over 7 bases. After removal of 4 bases from V and 0 bases from J, the junction contained 12 bases not matched to a gene. Germline V gives CDR1 SGHTA, CDR2 FQGTGA. The CDR3 has 18 residues. The DNA read from the CDR3 is TGTGCCAGCAGCTGCGCTGTCCGAGACAGGGACTCTGGAAACACC. Translation: CASSCAVRDRDSGNT. The complete CDR3 reads CASSCAVRDRDSGNTIYF.

About this clone: The sequenced fragment ends 3 residues before the CDR3 boundary, so the rest is inferred from the germline J gene. Other nucleotide sequences from this sample produce the same CDR3. The J gene is TRBJ1-2, the V gene TRBV2; D may be TRBD1 (5 bases). Germline CDR1 is SNHLY and CDR2 is FYNNEI. CDR3 length equals 12 residues. The CDR3 bases that were read are TGTGCCAGCAGTGACGGGGGATACGAC. This sequence encodes CASSDGGYD. The CDR3 reads in full as CASSDGGYDYTF.

Comment on this clone: The DNA ends 3 residues before the CDR3 does, and the rest of the CDR3 is filled in from the germline J gene. The chain uses TRBV2 and TRBJ2-2, with TRBD1 as a possible D gene (6 bases). Deletions cut 2 bases from V and 2 bases from J, with 12 bases between. The CDR3 covers 16 residues. The V gene's germline CDR1 is SNHLY and CDR2 FYNNEI. CDR3 loop: CASSENLGQNTGELFF. CDR3 bases read: TGTGCCAGCAGTGAAAATCTGGGACAAAACACCGGGGAG.

Comments on this clone: The read halts 3 residues ahead of the CDR3 end, with the missing end drawn from the germline J gene. V usage is TRBV5-1 and J usage is TRBJ2-6; D gene uncertain. V gave up 2 bases and J gave up 0 bases, with 15 bases separating them. The CDR3 runs to 18 residues. CDR1 and CDR2 from the germline V gene are SGHRS and YFSETQ. The CDR3 spells CASSFSLAWLSGANVLTF. The covered CDR3 bases are TGCGCCAGCAGCTTCAGTTTGGCTTGGCTCTCTGGGGCCAACGTC.

In regard to this clone: The CDR3 end is not reached by the read, which stops 3 residues before it; the germline J gene fills it in. The chain is built from TRBV30 and TRBJ2-2, with 11 bases lining up with TRBD2. CDR1 and CDR2 from the germline V gene are GTSNPN and SVGIG (reference sequence). The ends lost 1 base at V and 5 bases at J; junction bases unmatched: 6. The CDR3 contains 16 residues. CDR3 sequence reads: CAWSELAGVWTGELFF. CDR3 bases read: TGTGCCTGGAGTGAACTAGCGGGAGTATGGACCGGGGAG.

CDR3 bases read: TGCAGTGCTAGAAGCGGAGACACCGGGGAG. This codes for CSARSGDTGE. The full CDR3 reads CSARSGDTGELFF. The genes are TRBV20-1 and TRBJ2-2; D perhaps matches TRBD2 (5 bases). The read finishes 3 residues shy of the CDR3 end, and the germline J gene is used to complete it. Looked up from germline, CDR1 is DFQATT and CDR2 is SNEGSKA (reference sequence). Trimming pared 2 bases from V and 3 bases from J, leaving 7 bases between. The CDR3 extends over 13 amino acids.

As for this clone: The read stops 3 residues short of the end of the CDR3; the missing end is completed from the germline J gene. This rearrangement joins TRBV7-9 to TRBJ2-1; the D is unclear. The CDR3 consists of 15 residues. Trimming stripped 5 bases from V and 3 bases from J, with 14 bases between. Germline CDR1 SEHNR, CDR2 FQNEAQ (reference sequence). This CDR3 is CASSQESSHYNEQFF. CDR3 DNA (partial): TGTGCCAGCAGCCAAGAGAGTAGTCACTACAATGAG.

Turning to this clone: The read terminates 3 residues before the CDR3 end, so the remaining end is supplied by the germline J gene. J is TRBJ2-1 and V is TRBV10-2, with 8 bases aligning to TRBD2. Germline-derived CDR1 and CDR2 are WSHSY and SAAADI. The CDR3 spans 16 residues. After removal of 8 bases from V and 3 bases from J, the junction contained 12 bases not matched to a gene. CDR3 residues: CASGRRAGGLYNEQFF. Partial CDR3 DNA: TGCGCCAGCGGCCGGAGGGCGGGGGGCCTCTACAATGAG.

A remark on this clone: The CDR3 extends 3 residues past the end of the read, so its final part is completed from the germline J gene. V usage is TRBV2 and J usage is TRBJ1-5; D is uncertain. This CDR3 comprises 15 residues. The V and J ends lost 4 bases and 1 base respectively, with 11 bases between them. From germline, CDR1 is SNHLY and CDR2 FYNNEI. CDR3: CASSVSSGSNQPQHF. The sequenced part of the CDR3 DNA is TGTGCCAGCAGTGTGAGTTCAGGAAGCAATCAGCCC.

A remark on this clone: The read ends 3 residues early relative to the CDR3; the germline J gene fills the gap. This chain joins TRBV20-1 and TRBJ1-4; a weak D match, TRBD1 (6 bases). Germline V lookup: CDR1 DFQATT, CDR2 SNEGSKA (reference sequence). This CDR3 is 13 amino acids long. V shed 4 bases and J shed 7 bases, with 13 bases lying between them. The CDR3 loop reads CSAKGVPIEKLFF. CDR3 DNA (partial): TGCAGTGCTAAGGGGGTGCCTATTGAAAAA.

Concerning this clone: The missing CDR3 end, 3 residues past where the read stops, is filled in from the germline J gene. J is TRBJ2-3 and V is TRBV20-1; 12 positions agree with TRBD2. The germline V gene encodes CDR1 DFQATT and CDR2 SNEGSKA (reference sequence). V shed 4 bases and J 5 bases; nucleotides not matched to a gene: 7. The CDR3 has 15 residues. CDR3 DNA, as far as it was read: TGCAGTGCTACCGGGACTAGCGGGCCCCTAGATACG. Translating it yields CSATGTSGPLDT. The CDR3 in full is CSATGTSGPLDTQYF.

Regarding this clone: The read terminates 3 residues ahead of where the CDR3 ends, so the germline J gene completes it. This chain links TRBV19 with TRBJ1-6, with 8 nucleotides matching TRBD1. The CDR3 extends over 15 amino acids. CDR1 and CDR2 (germline): LNHDA, SQIVND (reference sequence). V was clipped by 3 bases and J by 6 bases; unmatched bases: 4. The CDR3 spells CASSMGDRINSPLHF. CDR3 DNA, as far as it was read: TGTGCCAGTAGTATGGGGGACAGGATTAATTCACCC.

Points on this clone: Read data end 3 residues before the CDR3 end; the end is taken from the germline J gene. This chain joins TRBV20-1 and TRBJ2-4; D may be TRBD1 (5 bases). Trimming took 3 bases from V and 3 from J, leaving 9 bases between them. Germline assignment: CDR1 DFQATT and CDR2 SNEGSKA (reference sequence). This CDR3 is 13 amino acids long. This CDR3 is CSARGPNKNIQYF. The covered CDR3 bases are TGCAGTGCTAGGGGGCCGAACAAAAACATT.

As regards this clone: The read ends 3 residues shy of where the CDR3 ends; the end is completed using the germline J gene. V is TRBV5-1 and J is TRBJ2-1; D ambiguous. Trimming stripped 4 bases from V and 2 bases from J, with 10 bases between. CDR1 and CDR2 from the germline V gene are SGHRS and YFSETQ. CDR3 length: 14 amino acids. This chain's CDR3 is CASSPMMAYNEQFF. CDR3 DNA, as far as it was read: TGCGCCAGCAGCCCTATGATGGCCTACAATGAG.

About this clone itself: The missing CDR3 end, 3 residues past where the read stops, is filled in from the germline J gene. J is TRBJ2-7 and V is TRBV4-1, with D unresolved. V gave up 0 bases and J gave up 0 bases, with 9 bases separating them. Looked up from germline, CDR1 is MGHRA and CDR2 is YSYEKL. This CDR3 spans 15 amino acids. The CDR3 reads CASSQDPRSSYEQYF. The part of the CDR3 DNA that was read is TGCGCCAGCAGCCAAGATCCGCGGAGCTCCTACGAG.

About this clone itself: The read finishes 3 residues shy of the CDR3 end, and the germline J gene is used to complete it. V gene TRBV12-3 or TRBV12-4 combines with J gene TRBJ2-1; D is possibly TRBD2 (6 bases). This CDR3 contains 15 residues. The V and J ends lost 6 bases and 0 bases respectively, with 12 bases between them. Partial CDR3 DNA: TGTGCCAGCAGCTTTAGCGGAAGCTCCTACAATGAG. Amino acid sequence: CASSFSGSSYNE. The full CDR3 is CASSFSGSSYNEQFF.

On this clone: The read is 3 residues too short to cover the CDR3 end, so that end is filled in from the germline J gene. The rearrangement links TRBV30 to TRBJ1-5; TRBD1 matches 8 bases. The CDR3 has 16 residues. With 3 bases clipped from V and 1 base from J, the junction kept 8 bases outside the gene matches. Germline-derived CDR1 and CDR2 are GTSNPN and SVGIG (reference sequence). The CDR3 DNA, read in part, is TGTGCCTGGAGCGATCCCCCAGGGGGCAGCAATCAGCCC. Residues: CAWSDPPGGSNQP. Given in full, the CDR3 is CAWSDPPGGSNQPQHF.

As for this clone: The read stops 3 residues short of the end of the CDR3; the missing end is completed from the germline J gene. This sequence joins TRBV30 and TRBJ2-7; TRBD1 is a possible D gene (6 bases). Trimming removed 5 bases at V and 0 bases at J, with 11 bases between. Germline values: CDR1 GTSNPN, CDR2 SVGIG (reference sequence). There are 13 residues in the CDR3. CDR3 bases read: TGTGCCTGGTCCAAGGACAGCTCCTACGAG. This translates into CAWSKDSSYE. The whole CDR3 region reads CAWSKDSSYEQYF.

As regards this clone: The sequence runs out 3 residues before the end of the CDR3; the remainder is reconstructed from the germline J gene. The chain couples TRBV29-1 to TRBJ2-7; D may be TRBD2 (6 bases). With 2 bases removed from V and 5 bases from J, the gap between germline ends came to 13 bases. The V gene's germline CDR1 is SQVTM and CDR2 ANQGSEA. The CDR3 runs 13 residues. The CDR3 is CSVEQGGNNEQYF. CDR3 DNA (partial): TGCAGCGTTGAACAGGGAGGTAACAACGAG.

With regard to this clone: Read coverage stops 3 residues before the CDR3 terminus; the germline J gene supplies the remainder. The rearrangement joins TRBV18 to TRBJ1-2; the D is unclear. Germline V gene data show CDR1 as KGHSH and CDR2 as LQKENI. The CDR3 is 16 amino acids. The CDR3 sequence is CASSPTSGRVSYDYTF. The DNA read from the CDR3 is TGTGCCAGCTCACCGACTAGCGGGCGGGTTTCCTACGAC.

A note on this clone: The observed sequence ends 3 residues before the CDR3 terminus, with the missing tail filled in from the germline J gene. The rearrangement uses TRBV4-1 and TRBJ2-7; no clear D gene. The CDR3 consists of 14 residues. V gave up 0 bases and J gave up 0 bases, with 6 bases separating them. Germline CDR1 and CDR2: MGHRA and YSYEKL. CDR3 DNA, as far as it was read: TGCGCCAGCAGCCAAGAACAGAGCTCCTACGAG. Translation: CASSQEQSSYE. The CDR3 reads in full as CASSQEQSSYEQYF.

Comment on this clone: The missing CDR3 end, 3 residues past where the read stops, is filled in from the germline J gene. The rearrangement links TRBV28 to TRBJ2-7; 10 bases align to TRBD1. V lost 3 bases and J lost 0; bases outside the gene matches: 2. CDR1 and CDR2 from the germline V gene are MDHEN and SYDVKM. This CDR3 region has 15 residues. The CDR3 is CASSFRDRGSYEQYF. The part of the CDR3 DNA that was read is TGTGCCAGCAGTTTCCGGGACAGGGGCTCCTACGAG. The full variable domain, its missing parts supplied by reference TRBV28 and TRBJ2-7, is DVKVTQSSRYLVKRTGEKVFLECVQDMDHENMFWYRQDPGLGLRLIYFSYDVKMKEKGDIPEGYSVSREKKERFSLILESASTNQTSMYLCASSFRDRGSYEQYFGPGTRLTVT.

Points on this clone: The read ends 3 residues shy of where the CDR3 ends; the end is completed using the germline J gene. The chain is built from TRBV24-1 and TRBJ2-7; D is ambiguous. This CDR3 is 12 amino acids long. Per the germline V gene, CDR1 is KGHDR and CDR2 is SFDVKD. V lost 5 bases and J lost 0, with 4 bases in between. The CDR3 protein is CATSGSSYEQYF. The CDR3 bases that were read are TGTGCCACCAGTGGCAGCTCCTACGAG.